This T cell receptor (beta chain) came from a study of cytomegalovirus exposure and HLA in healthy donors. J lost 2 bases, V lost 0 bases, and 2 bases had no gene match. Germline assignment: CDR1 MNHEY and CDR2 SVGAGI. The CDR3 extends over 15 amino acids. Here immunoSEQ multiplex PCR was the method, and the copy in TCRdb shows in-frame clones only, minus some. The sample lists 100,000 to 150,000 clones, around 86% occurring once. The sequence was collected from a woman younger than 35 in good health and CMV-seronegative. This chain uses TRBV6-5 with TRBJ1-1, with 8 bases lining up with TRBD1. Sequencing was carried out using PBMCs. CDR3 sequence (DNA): TGTGCCAGCAGTTACTCGGCAGGGGGCAACACTGAAGCTTTCTTT. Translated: CASSYSAGGNTEAFF.